The sequence of this T cell receptor beta chain was determined in a study of CD8+ T cells in alopecia areata. The sample holds a few counts of this clone. Its target is unknown. General study results and limits: Scalp clonality and expanded CD8+ clones among the top 100 showed significant decreases with tofacitinib. During tofacitinib treatment, many expanded lesional clones remained in scalp and blood. In patients, TCRs were shared less clearly than in mice, and HLA may possibly be involved.

CDR3 length: 15 residues. Germline lookup yields CDR1 MNHEY and CDR2 SMNVEV (reference sequence). The V end lost 1 base, the J end lost 5 bases, and 15 bases lay between the germline ends. RNA was extracted and reverse transcribed into cDNA as the sequencing template. Using immunoSEQ multiplex PCR, the repertoire was profiled, and TCRdb retains in-frame clones only, with some absent. The repertoire holds about 94,000 clones, just over 70% seen once, with roughly 17% in the top ten. Indicated treatment: oral pan-JAK inhibitor, 5-10 mg twice daily. Peripheral blood and lesional scalp punch biopsies came from alopecia areata patients.

This specimen was CD8+ T cells sorted from blood, taken between weeks 43 and 45, from a patient treated with tofacitinib. This sequence joins TRBV27 and TRBJ2-7, with D unclear. This receptor was taken from a human donor with alopecia areata. The chain's CDR3 is CASSLFVTDLHEQYF. CDR3 DNA: TGTGCCAGCAGTTTATTTGTCACCGACCTGCACGAGCAGTACTTC.